The rows below give T cell receptor beta chains drawn from one sample of a study of T cell responses to AZD1222 COVID-19 vaccine. Sequencing used immunoSEQ multiplex PCR; TCRdb keeps in-frame clones, though not all of them. This table has 150,000 to 200,000 clones, around 92% appearing once. The starting material was peripheral blood, obtained on day 0 of AZD1222 vaccination. The receptors shown here come from an adult in good health. The CDR3 runs from the conserved cysteine through the conserved F or W. The order of the fields is V gene, J gene, clone size, D gene, CDR3 protein, CDR3 DNA. D genes are given only for firm matches. Clone size appears in some rows only: once, few, many, or a class for an expanded clone.

>TRBV10-3|TRBJ2-2|NA|TRBD2
CATKLAVNTGELFF
TGTGCCACCAAACTAGCGGTCAACACCGGGGAGCTGTTTTTT
>TRBV24-1|TRBJ2-5|NA|TRBD2
CATSTGGQETQYF
TGTGCCACCAGCACGGGGGGCCAAGAGACCCAGTACTTC
>TRBV6-2/TRBV6-3|TRBJ2-7|NA|TRBD1
CASSPSEDRVNEQYF
TGTGCCAGCAGCCCGAGTGAGGACAGGGTCAACGAGCAGTACTTC
>TRBV28|TRBJ1-1|NA|TRBD1
CASSSRTGEVHEAFF
TGTGCCAGCAGCTCAAGGACAGGGGAGGTTCATGAAGCTTTCTTT
>TRBV19|TRBJ1-1|NA|TRBD1
CASSISGGMNTEAFF
TGTGCCAGTAGTATATCAGGGGGGATGAACACTGAAGCTTTCTTT
>TRBV5-5|TRBJ1-2|NA|NA
CASTPYRLGRANYGYTF
TGTGCCAGCACCCCATACCGCCTGGGGCGAGCTAACTATGGCTACACCTTC
>TRBV7-9|TRBJ2-3|NA|NA
CASIASRQPTDTQYF
TGTGCCAGCATCGCATCCAGGCAACCCACAGATACGCAGTATTTT
>TRBV2|TRBJ2-5|NA|NA
CASSLRAGRETQYF
TGTGCCAGCAGCCTGCGGGCGGGAAGGGAGACCCAGTACTTC
>TRBV5-1|TRBJ2-5|NA|TRBD2
CASSISGGAGETQYF
TGCGCCAGCAGCATTAGCGGGGGGGCAGGAGAGACCCAGTACTTC
>TRBV25-1|TRBJ2-3|NA|NA
CASSEYRGTTDTQYF
TGTGCCAGCAGTGAATATAGAGGGACCACAGATACGCAGTATTTT
>TRBV11-2|TRBJ2-1|NA|TRBD1
CASSSNRDRAYNEQFF
TGTGCCAGCAGCTCAAACCGGGACAGGGCATACAATGAGCAGTTCTTC
>TRBV12-3/TRBV12-4|TRBJ1-1|NA|NA
CASQYTGGTEAFF
TGTGCCAGCCAATACACCGGAGGCACTGAAGCTTTCTTT
>TRBV6-1|TRBJ2-7|NA|NA
CASSEFREQYF
TGTGCCAGCAGTGAATTCCGGGAGCAGTACTTC
>TRBV30|TRBJ1-5|NA|NA
CAWSTGGDQPQHF
TGTGCCTGGAGTACGGGGGGCGATCAGCCCCAGCATTTT
>TRBV12-3/TRBV12-4|TRBJ2-7|NA|NA
CASTPTGYNEQYF
TGTGCCAGCACTCCCACGGGTTACAACGAGCAGTACTTC
>TRBV27|TRBJ2-7|NA|NA
CASSLSAANSYEQYF
TGTGCCAGCAGTTTAAGTGCCGCTAACTCCTACGAGCAGTACTTC
>TRBV7-3|TRBJ2-1|NA|TRBD2
CASSQTSGTYNEQFF
TGTGCCAGCAGCCAGACTAGCGGGACTTACAATGAGCAGTTCTTC
>TRBV7-2|TRBJ2-6|NA|NA
CASRGAGFSGANVLTF
TGTGCCAGCAGAGGGGCAGGGTTCTCTGGGGCCAACGTCCTGACTTTC
>TRBV3-1/TRBV3-2|TRBJ2-3|NA|NA
CASSQANTQYF
TGTGCCAGCAGCCAAGCCAATACGCAGTATTTT
>TRBV18|TRBJ1-2|NA|NA
CASSPNRDYGYTF
TGTGCCAGCTCACCGAACAGGGACTATGGCTACACCTTC
>TRBV28|TRBJ2-5|once|TRBD1
CASSWTGGGGTQYF
TGTGCCAGCAGTTGGACAGGGGGGGGCGGGACCCAGTACTTC
>TRBV3-1/TRBV3-2|TRBJ2-7|NA|NA
CASSHPPYEQYF
TGTGCCAGCAGCCATCCCCCCTACGAGCAGTACTTC
>TRBV27|TRBJ2-7|NA|NA
CASSLKPFGTYEQYF
TGTGCCAGCAGTTTAAAGCCATTTGGTACCTACGAGCAGTACTTC
>TRBV6-1|TRBJ1-1|NA|NA
CASSEILGSMNTEAFF
TGTGCCAGCAGTGAAATATTGGGCAGCATGAACACTGAAGCTTTCTTT
>TRBV11-3|TRBJ2-1|NA|TRBD2
CASSLAGTTTYNEQFF
TGTGCCAGCAGCTTAGCCGGGACTACTACCTACAATGAGCAGTTCTTC
>TRBV12-3/TRBV12-4|TRBJ1-5|few|NA
CASSPHSNQPQHF
TGTGCCAGCAGTCCCCATAGCAATCAGCCCCAGCATTTT